This entry lists 17 T cell receptor beta chains sequenced from one sample in a study of neurological immune-mediated disorders. One entry per CDR3 protein, called by TCRdb with MiXCR from the 5' RACE reads. The table lists fewer than 85,000 distinct CDR3 sequences, almost 4% of them singletons. Sequences were obtained from PBMCs. These TCRs come from a man younger than 40 with multiple sclerosis.

This clonotype was detected only once. A much larger clonotype is one base distant, so this may be a read error. The chain recombines TRBV12-3 or TRBV12-4 with TRBJ1-4, with D perhaps matching TRBD1 (5 bases). The length of the CDR3 is 13 residues. CDR3 sequence: CASRTEYNEKPFF. CDR3 nucleotide sequence: TGTGCCAGCAGGACAGAGTATAATGAAAAACCGTTTTTT.

This clonotype occurred many times. The J gene is TRBJ2-7, the V gene TRBV4-1; D is unclear. V was clipped by 0 bases and J by 4 bases, with 10 bases between them. Germline CDR1 and CDR2: MGHRA and YSYEKL. This CDR3 comprises 14 residues. The CDR3 DNA sequence: TGCGCCAGCAGCCAAGAACTTTTCGGTTACGAGCAGTACTTC. Translation: CASSQELFGYEQYF.

This clonotype was seen at least ten times. This chain joins TRBV7-9 and TRBJ2-1; 9 bases are a match to TRBD1. With 2 bases clipped from V and 6 bases from J, the junction kept 5 bases outside the gene matches. The germline CDR1 and CDR2 sequences are SEHNR and FQNEAQ (reference sequence). The CDR3 consists of 15 residues. The CDR3 nucleotides read TGTGCCAGCAGCTTACCACAGGGGGCATCCAATGAGCAGTTCTTC. It codes for CASSLPQGASNEQFF. The complete variable domain, with remaining parts taken from reference TRBV7-9 and TRBJ2-1, reads DTGVSQNPRHKITKRGQNVTFRCDPISEHNRLYWYRQTLGQGPEFLTYFQNEAQLEKSRLLSDRFSAERPKGSFSTLEIQRTEQGDSAMYLCASSLPQGASNEQFFGPGTRLTVL.

There are many counts of this clonotype. The rearrangement links TRBV20-1 to TRBJ1-1, with TRBD1 as a possible D gene (6 bases). The CDR3 runs 12 residues. Trimming removed 7 bases from V and 4 bases from J, with 13 bases in between. Germline V gives CDR1 DFQATT, CDR2 SNEGSKA (reference sequence). This CDR3 reads CSVRGAATEAFF. As DNA, the CDR3 is TGCAGTGTACGGGGGGCGGCCACTGAAGCTTTCTTT.

This clonotype has a count of ten or more. The chain employs TRBV20-1 and TRBJ1-5; D remains ambiguous. Trimming shortened V by 5 bases and J by 7 bases, and 12 bases separated the two germline ends. The CDR3 runs 12 residues. Germline V gene data show CDR1 as DFQATT and CDR2 as SNEGSKA (reference sequence). Written as DNA, the CDR3 is TGCAGTGCTGAAAACCCTATGCAGCCCCAGCATTTT. Translating gives CSAENPMQPQHF.

Note on this clonotype: A single base separates this from a much larger clone, so it may be a read error. The chain links TRBV5-5 to TRBJ2-7; D uncertain. The CDR3 runs 16 residues. Trimming left V 2 bases short and J 4 bases short, with 19 bases between. Germline V gene data show CDR1 as SGHKS and CDR2 as YYEKEE (reference sequence). This CDR3 reads CASSLSLQWASYEQYF. In DNA, the CDR3 is TGTGCCAGCAGCTTAAGTTTACAGTGGGCAAGTTACGAGCAGTACTTC.

This clonotype was recorded at least ten times. The J gene is TRBJ2-7, the V gene TRBV15; D perhaps matches TRBD1 (5 bases). CDR1 is LNHNV, CDR2 YYDKDF, per germline (reference sequence). The CDR3 loop spans 15 amino acids. V was clipped by 1 base and J by 3 bases, with 13 bases between them. The CDR3 protein is CATSRGSDSRYEQYF. As DNA, the CDR3 is TGTGCCACCAGCAGAGGCAGTGACAGTCGCTACGAGCAGTACTTC.

This clonotype occurred a few times. The chain uses TRBV7-7 and TRBJ1-5; D is unresolved. V shed 3 bases and J shed 6 bases, with 12 bases lying between them. Germline V gene sequence: CDR1 SSHAT, CDR2 FNYEAQ (reference sequence). This CDR3 region has 14 residues. This CDR3 is CASSFPQSVQPQHF. CDR3 in DNA: TGTGCCAGCAGCTTTCCCCAGTCGGTTCAGCCCCAGCATTTT.

This clonotype was detected ten times or more. This chain joins TRBV29-1 and TRBJ2-3; D is uncertain. Germline V gives CDR1 SQVTM, CDR2 ANQGSEA. V lost 6 bases and J lost 6, with 7 bases in between. The CDR3 consists of 10 residues. CDR3 amino acids: CSVAADTQYF. The CDR3, as DNA: TGCAGCGTCGCAGCGGATACGCAGTATTTT.

This clonotype was found many times. The chain has TRBV7-9 and TRBJ2-1, with D perhaps TRBD1 (5 bases). V dropped 5 bases and J dropped 4 bases, with 18 bases sitting between them. The germline gives CDR1 SEHNR, CDR2 FQNEAQ (reference sequence). This CDR3 region has 16 residues. The CDR3 DNA sequence: TGTGCCAGCAGCACGACCACAGGCTTCATGTACAATGAGCAGTTCTTC. This sequence encodes CASSTTTGFMYNEQFF.

Many counts were recorded for this clonotype. CDR3 DNA: TGCAGCGTGATCACTAGCGGGGATTACGAGCAGTACTTC. Its protein is CSVITSGDYEQYF. The chain is built from TRBV29-1 and TRBJ2-7; 10 bases match TRBD2. The germline V gene encodes CDR1 SQVTM and CDR2 ANQGSEA. The CDR3 sequence is 13 residues long. V trimming: 6 bases; J trimming: 4 bases; junction bases outside the gene matches: 6.

This clonotype was seen ten or more times. The V and J genes are TRBV7-2 and TRBJ2-3; the D gene could be TRBD1 or TRBD2 (5 bases each). The germline CDR1 and CDR2 sequences are SGHTA and FQGNSA. V was clipped by 4 bases and J by 4 bases, with 21 bases between them. The CDR3 length is 17 residues. The CDR3 spells CASSSKVGTSWADTQYF. CDR3 DNA: TGTGCCAGCAGCTCGAAGGTCGGGACGTCGTGGGCAGATACGCAGTATTTT.

Regarding this clonotype: Germline and junction disagree at one end, which may indicate a read error. The chain recombines TRBV5-1 with TRBJ2-5; 9 bases are a match to TRBD2. Looked up from germline, CDR1 is SGHRS and CDR2 is YFSETQ. This CDR3 contains 14 residues. For the CDR3, the DNA is TGCACCAGCAGCGGCGGGGGGGCTGAAGAGACCCAGTACTTC. Translation gives CTSSGGGAEETQYF.

The table lists this clonotype with many counts. The CDR3 protein is CSVDSQGSGTGELFF. CDR3 bases: TGCAGCGTTGATTCTCAGGGGTCTGGGACCGGGGAGCTGTTTTTT. V and J are TRBV29-1 and TRBJ2-2, with a possible D match to TRBD1 (6 bases). Germline CDR1 reads SQVTM; CDR2 reads ANQGSEA. V lost 3 bases and J lost 5, with 16 bases in between. This CDR3 spans 15 amino acids.

This clonotype was observed at least ten times. This sequence joins TRBV20-1 and TRBJ1-2; TRBD1 matches 7 bases. This CDR3 is built from 13 residues. V lost 0 bases, J lost 4 bases, and 2 bases stayed unmatched. CDR1 DFQATT and CDR2 SNEGSKA come from the germline V gene (reference sequence). CDR3 DNA: TGCAGTGCTAGAGATCAGGGGGGCTATGGCTACACCTTC. It specifies CSARDQGGYGYTF.

The chain combines TRBV20-1 with TRBJ2-2; possible D gene TRBD2, 7 bases. This CDR3 contains 17 residues. The germline gives CDR1 DFQATT, CDR2 SNEGSKA (reference sequence). The V gene lost 6 bases and the J gene lost 6 bases, with 26 bases spanning the gap. CDR3 protein: CSALIMGGRGDAGELFF. In DNA form, the CDR3 reads TGCAGTGCGTTAATTATGGGGGGGCGAGGAGATGCCGGGGAGCTGTTTTTT.

Worth noting for this clonotype: This sequence may be a read error, since a much larger clone differs from it by one base. This chain connects TRBV12-3 or TRBV12-4 to TRBJ1-1; unclear D gene. The CDR3 spans 13 residues. Written as DNA, the CDR3 is TGTGCCAACAGTTTACACAGAAACACTGAAGCTTTCTTT. As protein: CANSLHRNTEAFF.